Shown below are 17 T cell receptor beta chains from a single sample sequenced in a study of OX40 agonist ivuxolimab in advanced cancers. Data came from immunoSEQ multiplex PCR; TCRdb stores just in-frame clones and leaves some out. The repertoire holds approximately 58,000 clones, 85% seen once, with 3% in the top ten. This sample comprised CD4+ or CD8+ T cells sorted from blood, obtained in a trial of the OX40 agonist ivuxolimab. These receptors all come from an adult with an advanced solid tumor such as melanoma, head and neck, liver or kidney cancer.

Within the sample, this clone is medium-sized. The chain joins TRBV18 to TRBJ2-7; D could derive from TRBD1 or TRBD2 (5 bases each). Per germline, CDR1 KGHSH and CDR2 LQKENI. The CDR3 extends over 14 amino acids. V lost 4 bases, J lost 5 bases, and 15 bases lay in between. The CDR3 here is CASSRPGRSNEQYF. DNA for the CDR3: TGTGCCAGCTCACGCCCGGGACGGTCTAACGAGCAGTACTTC.

V usage is TRBV6-5 and J usage is TRBJ2-5, with 8 bases identical to TRBD1. The trim removed 2 bases at V and 3 bases at J, leaving 2 bases unmatched. The CDR3 has 14 amino acids. Germline V gene sequence: CDR1 MNHEY, CDR2 SVGAGI. The CDR3 reads CASSYNRGEETQYF. CDR3 nucleotides: TGTGCCAGCAGTTACAACAGGGGGGAAGAGACCCAGTACTTC.

The chain recombines TRBV4-1 with TRBJ2-1; D is ambiguous. The V gene's germline CDR1 is MGHRA and CDR2 YSYEKL. Deletions cut 1 base from V and 0 bases from J, with 4 bases between. The CDR3 has 14 amino acids. CDR3 DNA sequence: TGCGCCAGCAGCCAAGGGAACTCCTACAATGAGCAGTTCTTC. Encoded protein: CASSQGNSYNEQFF.

V gene TRBV20-1 combines with J gene TRBJ2-3, with D unclear. The germline V gene encodes CDR1 DFQATT and CDR2 SNEGSKA (reference sequence). Trimming pared 6 bases from V and 4 bases from J, leaving 8 bases between. This CDR3 spans 11 amino acids. The chain's CDR3 is CSATHSDTQYF. CDR3 coding DNA: TGCAGTGCCACGCACTCAGATACGCAGTATTTT.

The chain combines TRBV7-2 with TRBJ1-4; no definite D call. This CDR3 is 16 amino acids long. Germline lookup yields CDR1 SGHTA and CDR2 FQGNSA. V lost 4 bases and J lost 0, with 12 bases in between. In DNA form, the CDR3 reads TGTGCCAGCAGCTCCAGAGCCAGATCAACTAATGAAAAACTGTTTTTT. As protein: CASSSRARSTNEKLFF.

The V and J genes are TRBV5-1 and TRBJ2-5, with 7 bases identical to TRBD1. The J call is uncertain, as TRBJ2-7 better fits the DNA end. This CDR3 is 16 amino acids long. Germline CDR1 is SGHRS and CDR2 is YFSETQ. This chain's CDR3 is CASSLAVDRHSYEQYF. DNA of the CDR3: TGCGCCAGCAGCTTGGCTGTGGACAGGCACTCCTACGAGCAGTACTTC.

The chain carries TRBV5-1 and TRBJ1-2, with 7 bases lining up with TRBD1. V lost 3 bases and J lost 4; bases outside the gene matches: 9. The CDR3 consists of 15 residues. Germline CDR1 and CDR2: SGHRS and YFSETQ. Here the CDR3 DNA reads TGCGCCAGCAGCTCCCGGGCAGGGGGGATCTATGGCTACACCTTC. The encoded protein is CASSSRAGGIYGYTF.

The chain has TRBV6-1 and TRBJ2-1; the D gene is possibly TRBD2 (6 bases). The V end was cut by 2 bases, the J end by 4 bases, with 15 bases between. There are 16 residues in the CDR3. The germline gives CDR1 MNHNS, CDR2 SASEGT. CDR3: CASSELTGLSYNEQFF. CDR3 in DNA: TGTGCCAGCAGTGAATTAACGGGACTGTCTTACAATGAGCAGTTCTTC.

The chain couples TRBV7-9 to TRBJ1-2; D perhaps matches TRBD1 (5 bases). Germline assignment: CDR1 SEHNR and CDR2 FQNEAQ (reference sequence). Trimming left V 4 bases short and J 8 bases short, with 23 bases between. This CDR3 spans 16 amino acids. The CDR3 reads CASSSKSQGAVGGYTF. The CDR3 coding sequence is TGTGCCAGCAGCTCGAAGAGTCAGGGTGCAGTCGGGGGCTACACCTTC.

The V call is TRBV30, the J call TRBJ1-6; a possible D gene is TRBD1 (6 bases). Trimming took off 1 base at V and 0 bases at J, with 16 bases between the two ends. The CDR3 runs 18 residues. Germline V gene data show CDR1 as GTSNPN and CDR2 as SVGIG (reference sequence). The CDR3 region is CAWSASFNRDSYNSPLHF. The DNA for the CDR3 is TGTGCCTGGAGTGCATCATTTAACAGGGACTCCTATAATTCACCCCTCCACTTT.

This chain uses TRBV6-5 with TRBJ1-3; D uncertain. Trimming cost V 2 bases and J 0 bases, with 5 bases left between them. From germline, CDR1 is MNHEY and CDR2 SVGAGI. The CDR3 contains 14 residues. This chain's CDR3 is CASSYMSSGNTIYF. CDR3 coding DNA: TGTGCCAGCAGTTACATGAGCTCTGGAAACACCATATATTTT.

The V gene is TRBV7-2, the J gene TRBJ2-5, with 13 bases identical to TRBD2. Germline CDR1 is SGHTA and CDR2 is FQGNSA. This CDR3 spans 15 amino acids. V was pared by 7 bases and J by 2 bases, with 4 bases of the junction left unmatched. The CDR3 coding sequence is TGTGCCAGCAAGGGGGGACTAGCGGGACAAGAGACCCAGTACTTC. Translated: CASKGGLAGQETQYF. Using reference TRBV7-2 and TRBJ2-5 for the parts outside the CDR3, the full variable domain is GAGVSQSPSNKVTEKGKDVELRCDPISGHTALYWYRQSLGQGLEFLIYFQGNSAPDKSGLPSDRFSAERTGGSVSTLTIQRTQQEDSAVYLCASKGGLAGQETQYFGPGTRLLVL.

The sample holds a few counts of this clone. The gene calls are TRBV6-7 and TRBJ2-5; 11 nucleotides match TRBD2. TRBV6-7 is sorted into the ORF group, with uncertain function. There are 16 residues in the CDR3. V was clipped by 4 bases and J by 2 bases; unmatched bases: 6. The CDR3 DNA reads as TGTGCCAGCAGTTGGTCGACTAGCGGGGTTCAAGAGACCCAGTACTTC. Amino acid sequence: CASSWSTSGVQETQYF.

The table lists this clone with a count of one. V and J are TRBV6-9 and TRBJ2-2; 11 bases align to TRBD2. V shed 4 bases and J 7 bases; nucleotides not matched to a gene: 8. Germline CDR1 reads MNHGY; CDR2 reads SVAAGI. The CDR3 runs 16 residues. The CDR3 DNA reads TGTGCCAGCAGTTCTTCTAGCGGGGGGCATGTCGGGGAGCTGTTTTTT. Protein sequence: CASSSSSGGHVGELFF.

The chain is built from TRBV5-4 and TRBJ1-1; D is possibly TRBD1 (5 bases). Between the trimmed V and J ends, which lost 4 bases and 3 bases, there was a span of 10 bases. CDR1 and CDR2 from the germline V gene are SGHNT and YYREEE (reference sequence). The CDR3 runs to 13 residues. The CDR3 spells CASSPGGYTEAFF. CDR3 DNA: TGTGCCAGCAGCCCTGGGGGTTACACTGAAGCTTTCTTT.

This chain joins TRBV6-1 and TRBJ2-3; D gene unclear. Trimming pared 2 bases from V and 6 bases from J, leaving 6 bases between. CDR1 MNHNS and CDR2 SASEGT come from the germline V gene. CDR3 length: 12 amino acids. CDR3 protein: CASSESWDTQYF. The CDR3 coding sequence is TGTGCCAGCAGTGAATCTTGGGATACGCAGTATTTT.

DNA for the CDR3: TGTGCCAGCACCCCCGGCAGCAGCACAGATACGCAGTATTTT. Translating it yields CASTPGSSTDTQYF. The V call is TRBV7-9, the J call TRBJ2-3; D not resolved. V dropped 7 bases and J dropped 0 bases, with 11 bases sitting between them. There are 14 residues in the CDR3. Germline assignment: CDR1 SEHNR and CDR2 FQNEAQ (reference sequence).